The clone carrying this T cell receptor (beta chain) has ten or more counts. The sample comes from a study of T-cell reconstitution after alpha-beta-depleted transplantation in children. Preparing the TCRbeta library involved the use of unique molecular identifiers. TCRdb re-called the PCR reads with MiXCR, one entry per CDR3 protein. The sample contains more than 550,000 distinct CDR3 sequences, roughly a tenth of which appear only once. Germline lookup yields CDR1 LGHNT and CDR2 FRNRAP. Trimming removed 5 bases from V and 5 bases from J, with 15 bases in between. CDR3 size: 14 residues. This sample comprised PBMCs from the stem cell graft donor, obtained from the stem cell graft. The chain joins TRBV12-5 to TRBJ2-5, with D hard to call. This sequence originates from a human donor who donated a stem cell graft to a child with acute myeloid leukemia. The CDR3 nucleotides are TGTGCTAGTGGTGTCGACGCACCACTCGAGACCCAGTACTTC. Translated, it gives CASGVDAPLETQYF.